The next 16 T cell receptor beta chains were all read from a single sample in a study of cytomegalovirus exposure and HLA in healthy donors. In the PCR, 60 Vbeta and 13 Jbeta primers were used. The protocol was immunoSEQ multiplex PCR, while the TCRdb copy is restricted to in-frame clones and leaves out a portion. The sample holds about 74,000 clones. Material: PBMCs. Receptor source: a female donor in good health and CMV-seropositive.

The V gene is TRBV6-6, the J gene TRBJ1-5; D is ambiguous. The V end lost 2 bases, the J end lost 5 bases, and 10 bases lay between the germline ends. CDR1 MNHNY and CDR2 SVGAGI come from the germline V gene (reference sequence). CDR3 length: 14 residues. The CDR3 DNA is TGTGCCAGCAGTTACCCTAGGAAGGATCAGCCCCAGCATTTT. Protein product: CASSYPRKDQPQHF.

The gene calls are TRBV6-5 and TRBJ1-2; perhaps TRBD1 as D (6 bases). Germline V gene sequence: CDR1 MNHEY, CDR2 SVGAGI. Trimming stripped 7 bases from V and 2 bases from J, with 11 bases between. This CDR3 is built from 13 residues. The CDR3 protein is CASTYDRNYGYTF. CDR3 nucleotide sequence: TGTGCCAGCACCTATGACAGGAACTATGGCTACACCTTC.

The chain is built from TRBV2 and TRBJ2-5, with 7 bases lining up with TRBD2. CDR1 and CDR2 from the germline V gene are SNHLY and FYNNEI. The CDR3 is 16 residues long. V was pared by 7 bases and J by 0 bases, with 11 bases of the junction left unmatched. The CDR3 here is CASKLLGGGDQETQYF. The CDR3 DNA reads TGTGCCAGCAAGCTTTTGGGCGGGGGAGACCAAGAGACCCAGTACTTC. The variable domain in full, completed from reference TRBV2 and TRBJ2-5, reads EPEVTQTPSHQVTQMGQEVILRCVPISNHLYFYWYRQILGQKVEFLVSFYNNEISEKSEIFDDQFSVERPDGSNFTLKIRSTKLEDSAMYFCASKLLGGGDQETQYFGPGTRLLVL.

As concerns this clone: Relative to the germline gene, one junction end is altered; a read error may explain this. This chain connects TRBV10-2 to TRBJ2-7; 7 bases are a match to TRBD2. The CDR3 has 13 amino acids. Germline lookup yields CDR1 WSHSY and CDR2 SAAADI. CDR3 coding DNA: TGCGCCAGCAGTGAAGTGTCGGTCGGGACTACTAATTTC. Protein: CASSEVSVGTTNF.

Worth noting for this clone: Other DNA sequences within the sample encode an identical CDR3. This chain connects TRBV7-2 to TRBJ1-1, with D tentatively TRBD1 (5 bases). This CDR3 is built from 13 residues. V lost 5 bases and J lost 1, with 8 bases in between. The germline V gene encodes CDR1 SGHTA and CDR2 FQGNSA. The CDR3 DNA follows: TGTGCCAGCAGCCTACAGGCGAACACTGAAGCTTTCTTT. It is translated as CASSLQANTEAFF. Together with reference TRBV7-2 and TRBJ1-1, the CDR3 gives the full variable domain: GAGVSQSPSNKVTEKGKDVELRCDPISGHTALYWYRQSLGQGLEFLIYFQGNSAPDKSGLPSDRFSAERTGGSVSTLTIQRTQQEDSAVYLCASSLQANTEAFFGQGTRLTVV.

CDR3 DNA sequence: TGTGCCAGCTCATTTTCGACGCCGAGGAGGAACACTGAAGCTTTCTTT. It is translated as CASSFSTPRRNTEAFF. The chain links TRBV18 to TRBJ1-1; no clear D gene. V shed 5 bases and J shed 1 base, with 17 bases lying between them. CDR1 and CDR2 from the germline V gene are KGHSH and LQKENI. The CDR3 contains 16 residues.

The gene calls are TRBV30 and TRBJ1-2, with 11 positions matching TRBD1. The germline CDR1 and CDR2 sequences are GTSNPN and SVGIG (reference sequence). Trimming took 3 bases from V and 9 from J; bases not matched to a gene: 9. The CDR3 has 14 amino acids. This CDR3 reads CAWSSGTGGDSYTF. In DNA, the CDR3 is TGTGCCTGGAGCTCCGGGACAGGGGGGGATAGCTACACCTTC. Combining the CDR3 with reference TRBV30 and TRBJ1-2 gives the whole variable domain SQTIHQWPATLVQPVGSPLSLECTVEGTSNPNLYWYRQAAGRGLQLLFYSVGIGQISSEVPQNLSASRPQDRQFILSSKKLLLSDSGFYLCAWSSGTGGDSYTFGSGTRLTVV.

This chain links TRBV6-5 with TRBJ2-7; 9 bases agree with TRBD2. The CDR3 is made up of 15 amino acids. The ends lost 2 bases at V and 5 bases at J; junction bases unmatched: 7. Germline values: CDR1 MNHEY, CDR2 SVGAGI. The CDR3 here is CASSYLPAGGDEQYF. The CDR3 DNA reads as TGTGCCAGCAGTTACCTCCCAGCGGGGGGAGACGAGCAGTACTTC.

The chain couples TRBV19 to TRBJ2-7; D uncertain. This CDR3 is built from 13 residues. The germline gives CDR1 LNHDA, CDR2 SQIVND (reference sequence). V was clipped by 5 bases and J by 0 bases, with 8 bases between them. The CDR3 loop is CASSLGFSYEQYF. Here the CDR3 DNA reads TGTGCCAGTAGTCTCGGGTTCTCCTACGAGCAGTACTTC.

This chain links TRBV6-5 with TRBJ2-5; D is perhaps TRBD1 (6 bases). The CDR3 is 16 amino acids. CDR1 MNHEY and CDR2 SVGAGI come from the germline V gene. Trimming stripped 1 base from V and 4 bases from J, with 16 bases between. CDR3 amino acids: CASSYFPRGAGETQYF. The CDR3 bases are TGTGCCAGCAGTTACTTTCCCAGGGGCGCGGGAGAGACCCAGTACTTC.

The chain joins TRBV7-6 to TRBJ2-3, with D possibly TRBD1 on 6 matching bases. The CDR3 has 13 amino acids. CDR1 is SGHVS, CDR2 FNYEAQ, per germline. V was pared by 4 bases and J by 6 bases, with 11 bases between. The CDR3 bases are TGTGCCAGCAGCTCCACCAGGGGTGATACGCAGTATTTT. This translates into CASSSTRGDTQYF.

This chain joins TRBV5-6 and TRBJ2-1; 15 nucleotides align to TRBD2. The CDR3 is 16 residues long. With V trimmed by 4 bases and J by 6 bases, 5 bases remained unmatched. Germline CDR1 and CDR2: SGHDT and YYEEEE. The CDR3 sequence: CASSTWTSGGVNEQFF. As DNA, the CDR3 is TGTGCCAGCAGCACGTGGACTAGCGGGGGGGTCAATGAGCAGTTCTTC.

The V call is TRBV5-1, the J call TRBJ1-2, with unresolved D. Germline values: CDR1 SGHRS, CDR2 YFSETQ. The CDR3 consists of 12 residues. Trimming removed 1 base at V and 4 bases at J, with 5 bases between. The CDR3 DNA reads TGCGCCAGCAGCTTGAGCACCTATGGCTACACCTTC. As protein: CASSLSTYGYTF. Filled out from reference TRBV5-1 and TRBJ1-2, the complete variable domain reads KAGVTQTPRYLIKTRGQQVTLSCSPISGHRSVSWYQQTPGQGLQFLFEYFSETQRNKGNFPGRFSGRQFSNSRSEMNVSTLELGDSALYLCASSLSTYGYTFGSGTRLTVV.

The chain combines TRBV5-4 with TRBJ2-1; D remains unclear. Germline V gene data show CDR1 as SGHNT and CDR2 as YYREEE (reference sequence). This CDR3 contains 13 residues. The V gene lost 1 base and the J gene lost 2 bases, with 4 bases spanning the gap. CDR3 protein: CASSLTTYNEQFF. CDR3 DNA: TGTGCCAGCAGCTTGACTACCTACAATGAGCAGTTCTTC. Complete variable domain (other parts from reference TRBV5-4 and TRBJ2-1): ETGVTQSPTHLIKTRGQQVTLRCSSQSGHNTVSWYQQALGQGPQFIFQYYREEENGRGNFPPRFSGLQFPNYSSELNVNALELDDSALYLCASSLTTYNEQFFGPGTRLTVL.

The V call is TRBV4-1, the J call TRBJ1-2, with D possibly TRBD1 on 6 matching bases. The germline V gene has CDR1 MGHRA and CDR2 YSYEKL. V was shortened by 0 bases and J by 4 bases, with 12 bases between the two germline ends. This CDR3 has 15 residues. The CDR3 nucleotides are TGCGCCAGCAGCCAAGAAACAGGGATTGGCTATGGCTACACCTTC. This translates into CASSQETGIGYGYTF.

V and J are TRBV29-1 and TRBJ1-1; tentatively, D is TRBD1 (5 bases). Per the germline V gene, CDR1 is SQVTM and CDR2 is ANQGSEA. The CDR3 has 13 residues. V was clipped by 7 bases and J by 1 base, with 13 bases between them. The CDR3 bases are TGCAGCGCCCAACTAACAGGGAACACTGAAGCTTTCTTT. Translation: CSAQLTGNTEAFF. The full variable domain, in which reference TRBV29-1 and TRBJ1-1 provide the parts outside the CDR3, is SAVISQKPSRDICQRGTSLTIQCQVDSQVTMMFWYRQQPGQSLTLIATANQGSEATYESGFVIDKFPISRPNLTFSTLTVSNMSPEDSSIYLCSAQLTGNTEAFFGQGTRLTVV.